Listed below are T cell receptor beta chains from one sample, sequenced in a study of spatial heterogeneity in lung cancer. TCRdb independently ran MiXCR on the 5' RACE reads; one entry per CDR3 protein. This repertoire shows about 23,000 distinct CDR3 sequences, around 4.6% found once; its top ten account for under 6.5%. The sample consisted of PBMCs, taken at surgery. The receptors come from a male donor with early-stage non-small cell lung cancer. CDR3s include the opening cysteine and the closing phenylalanine or tryptophan. Fields, in order: clone size, D gene, J gene, V gene, CDR3 protein, CDR3 DNA. The D gene is left open where the match is weak. Expanded clones get a size class; other rows say once, few or many, or leave the size out.

>many|TRBD2|TRBJ2-3|TRBV10-3
CAIRTYGGARDTQYF
TGTGCCATCCGCACCTACGGGGGGGCTAGGGATACGCAGTATTTT
>many|.|TRBJ2-3|TRBV6-2/TRBV6-3
CASSYILASTDTQYF
TGTGCCAGCAGTTACATCCTAGCGAGCACAGATACGCAGTATTTT
>few|.|TRBJ2-3|TRBV18
CASSPMGTDTQYF
TGTGCCAGCTCACCAATGGGCACAGATACGCAGTATTTT
>many|TRBD2|TRBJ2-3|TRBV20-1
CSARTSGDTQYF
TGCAGTGCCCGGACTAGCGGAGATACGCAGTATTTT
>medium-sized|.|TRBJ1-1|TRBV28
CASSFRRGRVANTEAFF
TGTGCCAGCAGTTTTCGTAGGGGCCGGGTGGCGAACACTGAAGCTTTCTTT
>medium-sized|.|TRBJ1-3|TRBV7-2
CASSSLLSTIYF
TGTGCCAGCAGCTCCCTTCTGAGCACCATATATTTT
>many|.|TRBJ2-1|TRBV28
CASSEYAGPPREFF
TGTGCCAGCAGTGAATACGCGGGACCCCCCAGGGAGTTCTTC
>many|TRBD2|TRBJ2-1|TRBV7-3
CASSLTPLAGGAYNEQFF
TGTGCCAGCAGCTTAACGCCCCTAGCGGGAGGAGCCTACAATGAGCAGTTCTTC
>many|TRBD1|TRBJ1-1|TRBV2
CASTKASRGTGALF
TGTGCCAGCACCAAAGCTTCGAGGGGGACAGGGGCCCTCTTT
>many|TRBD1|TRBJ2-2|TRBV10-3
CAISNRDRVTGELFF
TGTGCCATCAGTAATCGGGACAGGGTCACCGGGGAGCTGTTTTTT
>few|.|TRBJ2-7|TRBV5-1
CASSRTEAYEQYF
TGCGCCAGCTCTAGGACGGAGGCCTACGAGCAGTACTTC
>many|.|TRBJ2-3|TRBV7-6
CASSPTAAVVTDTQYF
TGTGCCAGCAGCCCAACGGCGGCTGTGGTGACAGATACGCAGTATTTT
>.|.|TRBJ1-1|TRBV5-4
CASSLGGQQGVFF
TGTGCCAGCAGCCTGGGAGGGCAACAAGGAGTTTTCTTT
>.|.|TRBJ2-5|TRBV2
CASSEARETQYF
TGTGCCAGCAGTGAAGCCAGGGAGACCCAGTACTTC
>.|.|TRBJ2-2|TRBV12-3/TRBV12-4
CASSFIGGLVTGELFF
TGTGCCAGCAGTTTCATTGGGGGGCTAGTAACCGGGGAGCTGTTTTTT
>many|TRBD2|TRBJ2-1|TRBV7-2
CASSQGMREGEQFF
TGTGCCAGCAGCCAAGGTATGCGGGAGGGGGAGCAGTTCTTC
>many|.|TRBJ2-2|TRBV6-2/TRBV6-3
CAIRDDYAGELFF
TGTGCCATCCGGGACGATTATGCCGGGGAGCTGTTTTTT
>few|.|TRBJ2-1|TRBV7-7
CASSPGSNEQFF
TGTGCTAGCAGCCCAGGCTCCAATGAGCAGTTCTTC
>medium-sized|TRBD1|TRBJ2-1|TRBV4-1
CASSPWTGRNNEQFF
TGCGCCAGCAGCCCGTGGACAGGGCGCAACAATGAGCAGTTCTTC
>many|.|TRBJ1-4|TRBV20-1
CSASLGGRFEKLFF
TGCAGTGCTAGTCTTGGGGGGCGTTTTGAAAAACTGTTTTTT
>many|.|TRBJ2-3|TRBV2
CASRDGSGSDTQYF
TGTGCCAGCCGGGATGGGAGTGGTTCAGATACGCAGTATTTT
>many|TRBD1|TRBJ2-7|TRBV27
CASSPRQGMVHEQYF
TGTGCCAGCAGTCCCCGACAGGGGATGGTCCACGAGCAGTACTTC
>few|.|TRBJ1-3|TRBV9
CASSVAGQLSGNTIYF
TGTGCCAGCAGCGTAGCAGGACAGCTCTCTGGAAACACCATATATTTT